These 10 T cell receptor beta chains were sequenced from one sample in a study of early T cells in non-severe SARS-CoV-2 infection. TCRdb re-derived calls from the 5' RACE reads in MiXCR, one entry per CDR3 protein. The table records tens of thousands of distinct CDR3 sequences, roughly 13% of them present only once. Sample: whole blood. These TCRs come from an adult who was a healthcare worker with PCR-confirmed SARS-CoV-2 infection or an uninfected control (not recorded which).

The sample holds one count of this clonotype. As DNA, the CDR3 is TGTGCCAGCAGCTTGGGACTAGCGGGGGTACAAGAGACCCAGTACTTC. It yields the protein CASSLGLAGVQETQYF. V is TRBV5-6 and J is TRBJ2-5, with 12 bases identical to TRBD2. Germline CDR1 and CDR2: SGHDT and YYEEEE. Losses at the gene ends were 0 bases for V and 2 bases for J; bases not matched to a gene: 2. The CDR3 totals 16 residues. The complete variable domain, with remaining parts taken from reference TRBV5-6 and TRBJ2-5, reads DAGVTQSPTHLIKTRGQQVTLRCSPKSGHDTVSWYQQALGQGPQFIFQYYEEEERQRGNFPDRFSGHQFPNYSSELNVNALLLGDSALYLCASSLGLAGVQETQYFGPGTRLLVL.

V usage is TRBV5-6 and J usage is TRBJ1-6; D not resolved. The CDR3 totals 14 residues. The germline V gene encodes CDR1 SGHDT and CDR2 YYEEEE. V shed 4 bases and J shed 7 bases, with 12 bases lying between them. The CDR3 loop is CASSKRVLNSPLHF. The DNA of the CDR3 is TGTGCCAGCAGCAAGAGGGTTCTGAATTCACCCCTCCACTTT. Full variable domain (outside the CDR3, taken from reference TRBV5-6 and TRBJ1-6): DAGVTQSPTHLIKTRGQQVTLRCSPKSGHDTVSWYQQALGQGPQFIFQYYEEEERQRGNFPDRFSGHQFPNYSSELNVNALLLGDSALYLCASSKRVLNSPLHFGNGTRLTVT.

The chain has TRBV27 and TRBJ2-5, with D possibly being TRBD1 (5 bases). Germline V gene sequence: CDR1 MNHEY, CDR2 SMNVEV (reference sequence). V was shortened by 8 bases and J by 5 bases, with 15 bases between the two germline ends. This CDR3 is 13 amino acids long. The DNA for the CDR3 is TGTGCCAGCTCCCCCGTGGGGCCGGAGACCCAGTACTTC. As protein: CASSPVGPETQYF.

This clonotype came up a few times. This sequence joins TRBV25-1 and TRBJ2-4, with D tentatively TRBD2 (6 bases). The CDR3 contains 15 residues. Trimming removed 3 bases from V and 8 bases from J, with 17 bases in between. Germline loops: CDR1 MGHDK, CDR2 SYGVNS. The CDR3 loop reads CASSDAGGAGDIQYF. CDR3 DNA: TGTGCCAGCAGTGATGCCGGAGGGGCTGGGGACATTCAGTACTTC.

This clonotype was counted a few times. The chain's CDR3 is CASSQGLRGSYEQYF. As DNA, the CDR3 is TGCGCCAGCAGCCAAGGTTTGCGGGGATCCTACGAGCAGTACTTC. The genes are TRBV4-1 and TRBJ2-7; the D gene is possibly TRBD2 (6 bases). The germline V gene has CDR1 MGHRA and CDR2 YSYEKL. The V and J ends lost 1 base and 1 base respectively, with 11 bases between them. CDR3 length: 15 amino acids.

This clonotype was counted many times. V is TRBV10-1 and J is TRBJ2-1; tentative D call: TRBD1 (5 bases). V was shortened by 5 bases and J by 0 bases, with 14 bases between the two germline ends. Germline values: CDR1 WNHNN, CDR2 SYGVQD (reference sequence). The CDR3 runs 16 residues. Here the CDR3 reads CASSQGPPSSYNEQFF. DNA of the CDR3: TGCGCCAGCAGTCAGGGCCCCCCGAGCTCCTACAATGAGCAGTTCTTC.

The chain carries TRBV6-5 and TRBJ2-1, with TRBD2 as a possible D gene (5 bases). Trimming shortened V by 8 bases and J by 8 bases, and 10 bases separated the two germline ends. The CDR3 has 11 amino acids. From germline, CDR1 is MNHEY and CDR2 SVGAGI. The CDR3 DNA follows: TGTGCCAGCGCGTGGCGGGATGAGCAGTTCTTC. This gives the protein CASAWRDEQFF.

The V gene is TRBV20-1, the J gene TRBJ1-2, with D possibly matching TRBD1 (5 bases). V was cut by 5 bases and J by 6 bases, with 16 bases left in between. This CDR3 is built from 13 residues. Germline loops: CDR1 DFQATT, CDR2 SNEGSKA (reference sequence). The CDR3, as DNA: TGCAGTGCTCTCTCCGATGGGGGAGATGGCTACACCTTC. This codes for CSALSDGGDGYTF.

This clonotype was seen more than once but under ten times. This rearrangement joins TRBV21-1 to TRBJ2-7; TRBD1, the D gene given by the table, was not confirmed from the DNA. TRBV21-1 is deemed a pseudogene. The CDR3 runs 13 residues. The CDR3 region has the DNA TGTGCCAGCAGCACGGGGTTAACAGGACAGCAGTACTTC. It is translated as CASSTGLTGQQYF.

This chain uses TRBV5-1 with TRBJ2-1, with D uncertain. V lost 2 bases and J 0 bases, leaving 6 bases between the germline ends. The CDR3 is 14 amino acids. Germline values: CDR1 SGHRS, CDR2 YFSETQ. In DNA, the CDR3 is TGCGCCAGCAGCTTATCCAGCTCCTACAATGAGCAGTTCTTC. Amino acids: CASSLSSSYNEQFF. The whole variable domain, remainder taken from reference TRBV5-1 and TRBJ2-1, is KAGVTQTPRYLIKTRGQQVTLSCSPISGHRSVSWYQQTPGQGLQFLFEYFSETQRNKGNFPGRFSGRQFSNSRSEMNVSTLELGDSALYLCASSLSSSYNEQFFGPGTRLTVL.